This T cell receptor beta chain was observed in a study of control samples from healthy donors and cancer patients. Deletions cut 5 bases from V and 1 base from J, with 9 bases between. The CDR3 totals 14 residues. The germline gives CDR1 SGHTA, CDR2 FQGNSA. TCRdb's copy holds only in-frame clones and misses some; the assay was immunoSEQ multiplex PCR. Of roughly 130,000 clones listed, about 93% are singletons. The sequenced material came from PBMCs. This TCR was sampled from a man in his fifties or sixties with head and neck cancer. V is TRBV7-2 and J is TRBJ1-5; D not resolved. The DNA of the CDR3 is TGTGCCAGCAGCCGGGGAGGGAGCAATCAGCCCCAGCATTTT. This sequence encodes CASSRGGSNQPQHF. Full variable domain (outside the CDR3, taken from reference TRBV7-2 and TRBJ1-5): GAGVSQSPSNKVTEKGKDVELRCDPISGHTALYWYRQSLGQGLEFLIYFQGNSAPDKSGLPSDRFSAERTGGSVSTLTIQRTQQEDSAVYLCASSRGGSNQPQHFGDGTRLSIL.